The 26 T cell receptor beta chains reported below all come from one sample, sequenced in a study of blood T cell repertoires in COVID-19. The assay was immunoSEQ multiplex PCR, and TCRdb's table has in-frame clones only and misses some. Of hundreds of thousands of clones in the sample, around 87% were seen once. Material for sequencing was peripheral blood. These receptors were collected from a woman between 40 and 55 years old who had recovered from COVID-19.

This chain uses TRBV14 with TRBJ2-1, with 7 nucleotides matching TRBD2. This CDR3 has 17 amino acids. The germline V gene has CDR1 SGHDN and CDR2 FVKESK. The V gene end was trimmed by 2 bases and the J gene end by 2 bases; junction bases not matched to a gene: 9. The CDR3 here is CASSQRSLAVAYNEQFF. In DNA, the CDR3 is TGTGCCAGCAGCCAAAGGTCCCTAGCGGTTGCCTACAATGAGCAGTTCTTC.

The chain is built from TRBV23-1 and TRBJ2-3; 8 positions match TRBD2. TRBV23-1 is an ORF, and what it does is uncertain. The CDR3 totals 16 residues. With 0 bases clipped from V and 6 bases from J, the junction kept 8 bases outside the gene matches. Here the CDR3 reads CASSQSISGGRDTQYF. Here the CDR3 DNA reads TGCGCCAGCAGTCAATCAATCAGCGGGGGCCGGGATACGCAGTATTTT.

The rearrangement links TRBV30 to TRBJ1-1; unclear D gene. The CDR3 covers 13 residues. The germline gives CDR1 GTSNPN, CDR2 SVGIG (reference sequence). V was clipped by 0 bases and J by 5 bases, with 10 bases between them. CDR3 in amino acids: CAWSVRQRTEAFF. The CDR3 DNA reads as TGTGCCTGGAGTGTACGTCAGCGGACTGAAGCTTTCTTT.

The genes are TRBV4-3 and TRBJ2-7; the D is unclear. Germline loops: CDR1 LGHNA, CDR2 YSLEER. This CDR3 spans 14 amino acids. V lost 0 bases to trimming and J lost 5 bases, with 11 bases between them. The CDR3 is CASSQEGFLDEQYF. For the CDR3, the DNA is TGCGCCAGCAGCCAAGAGGGCTTCTTGGACGAGCAGTACTTC.

V and J are TRBV2 and TRBJ2-7; 11 nucleotides line up with TRBD2. V lost 4 bases, J lost 10 bases, and 3 bases stayed unmatched. The CDR3 sequence is 12 residues long. Germline lookup yields CDR1 SNHLY and CDR2 FYNNEI. The CDR3 region has the DNA TGTGCCAGCAGTGCGACTAGCGGGGTCCAGTACTTC. It specifies CASSATSGVQYF.

The gene calls are TRBV7-9 and TRBJ1-1; a possible D gene is TRBD1 (5 bases). The V gene's germline CDR1 is SEHNR and CDR2 FQNEAQ (reference sequence). Trimming cost V 5 bases and J 5 bases, with 9 bases left between them. The CDR3 is 12 amino acids. CDR3 amino acids: CASSAGDTEAFF. CDR3 in DNA: TGTGCCAGCAGCGCGGGGGATACTGAAGCTTTCTTT.

The rearrangement joins TRBV7-2 to TRBJ2-5; 8 nucleotides match TRBD1. This CDR3 contains 14 residues. Germline CDR1 is SGHTA and CDR2 is FQGNSA. Trimming at V came to 5 bases and at J to 5 bases, leaving 7 bases not matched to a gene. This CDR3 reads CASSQGAGSETQYF. The CDR3 DNA sequence: TGTGCCAGCAGCCAGGGGGCAGGGTCGGAGACCCAGTACTTC.

V usage is TRBV7-9 and J usage is TRBJ2-7; 7 nucleotides agree with TRBD1. Trimming at V came to 1 base and at J to 4 bases, leaving 10 bases not matched to a gene. This CDR3 is built from 16 residues. CDR1 is SEHNR, CDR2 FQNEAQ, per germline (reference sequence). CDR3 sequence: CASSLETGRYPYEQYF. CDR3 in DNA: TGTGCCAGCAGCTTAGAGACAGGGCGGTATCCTTACGAGCAGTACTTC.

The J gene is TRBJ1-2, the V gene TRBV19; D unresolved. The length of the CDR3 is 13 residues. Germline V gene sequence: CDR1 LNHDA, CDR2 SQIVND (reference sequence). Deletions cut 6 bases from V and 3 bases from J, with 11 bases between. The CDR3 loop is CASRLTDYYGYTF. The CDR3 bases are TGTGCCAGTAGGCTGACTGACTACTATGGCTACACCTTC. The complete variable domain, with remaining parts taken from reference TRBV19 and TRBJ1-2, reads DGGITQSPKYLFRKEGQNVTLSCEQNLNHDAMYWYRQDPGQGLRLIYYSQIVNDFQKGDIAEGYSVSREKKESFPLTVTSAQKNPTAFYLCASRLTDYYGYTFGSGTRLTVV.

The rearrangement uses TRBV19 and TRBJ2-1; 12 nucleotides line up with TRBD2. With V trimmed by 5 bases and J by 5 bases, 7 bases remained unmatched. The CDR3 length is 16 residues. Per the germline V gene, CDR1 is LNHDA and CDR2 is SQIVND (reference sequence). Here the CDR3 DNA reads TGTGCCAGTAGTCCACTAGCGGGGGGACTTCACAATGAGCAGTTCTTC. It yields the protein CASSPLAGGLHNEQFF.

The V call is TRBV6-2 or TRBV6-3, the J call TRBJ1-5, with D maybe TRBD1 (5 bases). V lost 6 bases, J lost 0 bases, and 18 bases lay in between. The CDR3 spans 17 residues. Germline CDR1 reads MNHEY; CDR2 reads SVGEGT. DNA of the CDR3: TGTGCCAGCAGCAAACGAGAGGGACTTTATAGCAATCAGCCCCAGCATTTT. Protein product: CASSKREGLYSNQPQHF.

The rearrangement uses TRBV7-9 and TRBJ1-1, with D perhaps TRBD1 (5 bases). The V end lost 3 bases, the J end lost 4 bases, and 12 bases lay between the germline ends. CDR3 length: 14 amino acids. The germline V gene encodes CDR1 SEHNR and CDR2 FQNEAQ (reference sequence). The DNA for the CDR3 is TGTGCCAGCAGCTTTGCGGGGGGAGGCACTGAAGCTTTCTTT. It encodes CASSFAGGGTEAFF. The complete variable domain, with remaining parts taken from reference TRBV7-9 and TRBJ1-1, reads DTGVSQNPRHKITKRGQNVTFRCDPISEHNRLYWYRQTLGQGPEFLTYFQNEAQLEKSRLLSDRFSAERPKGSFSTLEIQRTEQGDSAMYLCASSFAGGGTEAFFGQGTRLTVV.

The rearrangement joins TRBV6-1 to TRBJ2-2, with 11 positions matching TRBD1. The CDR3 contains 15 residues. The germline CDR1 and CDR2 sequences are MNHNS and SASEGT. Trimming took 3 bases from V and 7 from J; bases not matched to a gene: 4. The CDR3 is CASSDGQGAGGELFF. In nucleotides, the CDR3 is TGTGCCAGCAGTGATGGACAGGGGGCGGGCGGGGAGCTGTTTTTT.

The rearrangement joins TRBV7-2 to TRBJ1-1; D is possibly TRBD1 (6 bases). The CDR3 totals 13 residues. Trimming took off 4 bases at V and 11 bases at J, with 17 bases between the two ends. CDR1 and CDR2 (germline): SGHTA, FQGNSA. CDR3 DNA sequence: TGTGCCAGCAGCTCCCGTAGAGGGGGTGAGGCTTTCTTT. It encodes CASSSRRGGEAFF.

V is TRBV6-2 or TRBV6-3 and J is TRBJ1-6; a possible D gene is TRBD1 (5 bases). Trimming cost V 4 bases and J 0 bases, with 16 bases left between them. The CDR3 consists of 18 residues. Per the germline V gene, CDR1 is MNHEY and CDR2 is SVGEGT. CDR3 region: CASSFEIGASSYNSPLHF. CDR3 DNA: TGTGCCAGCAGTTTCGAAATAGGGGCAAGCTCCTATAATTCACCCCTCCACTTT.

V gene TRBV7-8 combines with J gene TRBJ1-2; D may be TRBD1 (5 bases). In germline, CDR1 is SGHVS, CDR2 FQNEAQ. This CDR3 region has 13 residues. V was trimmed by 5 bases and J by 6 bases, leaving 13 bases between them. CDR3 nucleotide sequence: TGTGCCAGCAGCCTCACGACAGTGGATGGCTACACCTTC. As protein: CASSLTTVDGYTF.

V gene TRBV7-8 combines with J gene TRBJ1-1; 8 bases align to TRBD1. Germline CDR1 reads SGHVS; CDR2 reads FQNEAQ. V gave up 1 base and J gave up 5 bases; unmatched junction bases: 9. The CDR3 has 16 residues. The CDR3: CASSLDRGSRWTEAFF. The CDR3 DNA follows: TGTGCCAGCAGCTTAGACAGGGGGAGTCGGTGGACTGAAGCTTTCTTT.

The rearrangement joins TRBV2 to TRBJ1-5; perhaps TRBD1 as D (5 bases). Germline V gene data show CDR1 as SNHLY and CDR2 as FYNNEI. The V gene lost 7 bases and the J gene lost 9 bases, with 13 bases spanning the gap. This CDR3 is 12 amino acids long. The CDR3 bases are TGTGCCAGCACGGTAGGGGTTGGGCCCCAGCATTTT. Its translation: CASTVGVGPQHF.

This chain uses TRBV19 with TRBJ2-3, with 11 bases identical to TRBD2. The CDR3 sequence is 14 residues long. V shed 3 bases and J 5 bases; nucleotides not matched to a gene: 1. Germline V gene lookup returns CDR1 LNHDA and CDR2 SQIVND (reference sequence). In DNA form, the CDR3 reads TGTGCCAGTAGTATTAGCGGGGGGGTAGATACGCAGTATTTT. This sequence encodes CASSISGGVDTQYF. The full variable domain, completed using reference TRBV19 and TRBJ2-3, is DGGITQSPKYLFRKEGQNVTLSCEQNLNHDAMYWYRQDPGQGLRLIYYSQIVNDFQKGDIAEGYSVSREKKESFPLTVTSAQKNPTAFYLCASSISGGVDTQYFGPGTRLTVL.

This clone was found once. The rearrangement links TRBV11-2 to TRBJ2-6; 8 bases line up with TRBD1. V was pared by 1 base and J by 10 bases, with 15 bases of the junction left unmatched. The CDR3 sequence is 18 residues long. Germline lookup yields CDR1 SGHAT and CDR2 FQNNGV. This chain's CDR3 is CASSLGLMGTGDLNVLTF. The CDR3 coding sequence is TGTGCCAGCAGCTTAGGGTTGATGGGGACAGGCGACCTTAACGTCCTGACTTTC.

This chain uses TRBV5-4 with TRBJ2-3; 8 bases align to TRBD2. The CDR3 is 16 amino acids. V trimming: 3 bases; J trimming: 4 bases; junction bases outside the gene matches: 10. Germline CDR1 SGHNT, CDR2 YYREEE (reference sequence). CDR3 residues: CASSSSGTRSADTQYF. The CDR3 DNA reads as TGTGCCAGCAGCTCCTCCGGGACTAGATCGGCAGATACGCAGTATTTT.

This chain links TRBV12-3 or TRBV12-4 with TRBJ1-5; D gene unclear. V was trimmed by 1 base and J by 3 bases, leaving 4 bases between them. The CDR3 spans 13 residues. For the CDR3, the DNA is TGTGCCAGCAGTTTAGGCGCCAATCAGCCCCAGCATTTT. It translates to CASSLGANQPQHF.

The rearrangement links TRBV7-9 to TRBJ2-7; perhaps TRBD2 as D (6 bases). Trimming removed 1 base at V and 3 bases at J, with 7 bases between. The CDR3 sequence is 13 residues long. CDR1 and CDR2 from the germline V gene are SEHNR and FQNEAQ (reference sequence). The CDR3 nucleotides are TGTGCCAGCAGCTTAGGCGGGGTCTACGAGCAGTACTTC. Protein product: CASSLGGVYEQYF.

This clone was observed once. The rearrangement uses TRBV30 and TRBJ1-1, with D tentatively TRBD1 (6 bases). V gave up 5 bases and J gave up 2 bases, with 12 bases separating them. Per germline, CDR1 GTSNPN and CDR2 SVGIG (reference sequence). This CDR3 has 13 residues. The CDR3 region has the DNA TGTGCCTGGGCCGGACAGCCAAACACTGAAGCTTTCTTT. This sequence encodes CAWAGQPNTEAFF.

J is TRBJ1-4 and V is TRBV4-1; D might be TRBD1 (5 bases). Germline loops: CDR1 MGHRA, CDR2 YSYEKL. V lost 1 base, J lost 3 bases, and 24 bases lay in between. CDR3 length: 20 residues. The CDR3: CASSQGRLWGVQLSNEKLFF. DNA of the CDR3: TGCGCCAGCAGCCAAGGCCGATTGTGGGGGGTCCAACTGTCTAATGAAAAACTGTTTTTT.

The V gene is TRBV2, the J gene TRBJ2-2; 8 bases map to TRBD1. The V and J ends lost 6 bases and 4 bases, in that order; junction bases with no gene match: 4. This CDR3 is 14 amino acids long. Germline V gives CDR1 SNHLY, CDR2 FYNNEI. This chain's CDR3 is CASRDRVGTGELFF. Here the CDR3 DNA reads TGTGCCAGCAGGGACAGGGTGGGCACCGGGGAGCTGTTTTTT. The full variable domain, its missing parts supplied by reference TRBV2 and TRBJ2-2, is EPEVTQTPSHQVTQMGQEVILRCVPISNHLYFYWYRQILGQKVEFLVSFYNNEISEKSEIFDDQFSVERPDGSNFTLKIRSTKLEDSAMYFCASRDRVGTGELFFGEGSRLTVL.